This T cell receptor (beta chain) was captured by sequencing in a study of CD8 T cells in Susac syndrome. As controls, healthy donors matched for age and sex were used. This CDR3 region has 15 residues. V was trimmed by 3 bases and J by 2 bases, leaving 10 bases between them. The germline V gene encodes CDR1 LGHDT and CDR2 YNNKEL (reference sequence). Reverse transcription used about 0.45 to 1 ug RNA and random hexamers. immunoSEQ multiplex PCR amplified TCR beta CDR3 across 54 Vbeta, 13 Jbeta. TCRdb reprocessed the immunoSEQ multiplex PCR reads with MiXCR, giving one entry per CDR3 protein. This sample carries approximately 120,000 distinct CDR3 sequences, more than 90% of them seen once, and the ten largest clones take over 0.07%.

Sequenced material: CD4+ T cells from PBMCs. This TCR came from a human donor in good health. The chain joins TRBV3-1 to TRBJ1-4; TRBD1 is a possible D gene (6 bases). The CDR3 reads CASSHGGATNEKLFF. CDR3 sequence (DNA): TGTGCCAGCAGCCATGGGGGGGCGACTAATGAAAAACTGTTTTTT.